The 9 T cell receptor beta chains presented below share a single source sample, sequenced in a study of blood T cell repertoires in COVID-19. Sequencing was performed with immunoSEQ multiplex PCR; in TCRdb, only in-frame clones are kept and a portion is missing. The profile shows 200,000 to 250,000 clones, around 84% of them singletons. Source material: peripheral blood. These receptors came from a woman aged 55-69 years who had recovered from COVID-19.

This chain links TRBV19 with TRBJ1-1, with a weak D call TRBD1 (6 bases). The CDR3 covers 16 residues. The ends were cut back, 7 bases at V and 4 bases at J, with 22 bases in the middle. Germline CDR1 LNHDA, CDR2 SQIVND (reference sequence). This CDR3 is CASTLDSQTGPTEAFF. CDR3 in DNA: TGTGCCAGTACTCTGGACAGTCAGACAGGCCCCACTGAAGCTTTCTTT.

There are a few counts of this clone. This rearrangement joins TRBV12-3 or TRBV12-4 to TRBJ1-2; the D gene is possibly TRBD1 (5 bases). This CDR3 has 13 amino acids. V was shortened by 7 bases and J by 2 bases, with 11 bases between the two germline ends. The CDR3 spells CASIGASNYGYTF. CDR3 DNA sequence: TGTGCCAGCATTGGGGCTTCCAACTATGGCTACACCTTC.

The rearrangement uses TRBV5-1 and TRBJ2-2; 8 bases align to TRBD2. The CDR3 loop spans 15 amino acids. CDR1 is SGHRS and CDR2 is YFSETQ in the germline V gene. Trimming at V came to 3 bases and at J to 6 bases, leaving 7 bases not matched to a gene. DNA for the CDR3: TGCGCCAGCAGCTCCCGCCCGGGGGGGGCCGGGGAGCTGTTTTTT. Translation gives CASSSRPGGAGELFF.

This rearrangement joins TRBV30 to TRBJ1-2; D is uncertain. The germline gives CDR1 GTSNPN, CDR2 SVGIG (reference sequence). Between the trimmed V and J ends, which lost 0 bases and 0 bases, there was a span of 11 bases. The CDR3 extends over 15 amino acids. The CDR3 DNA reads as TGTGCCTGGAGTGTCACGGGGATAGCTAACTATGGCTACACCTTC. It is translated as CAWSVTGIANYGYTF.

This chain uses TRBV18 with TRBJ2-5, with a weak D call TRBD2 (5 bases). This CDR3 is built from 14 residues. Germline CDR1 is KGHSH and CDR2 is LQKENI. Deletions cut 2 bases from V and 2 bases from J, with 9 bases between. CDR3 coding DNA: TGTGCCAGCTCACCATTCGAGGGACAAGAGACCCAGTACTTC. Its translation is CASSPFEGQETQYF. The complete variable domain, with remaining parts taken from reference TRBV18 and TRBJ2-5, reads NAGVMQNPRHLVRRRGQEARLRCSPMKGHSHVYWYRQLPEEGLKFMVYLQKENIIDESGMPKERFSAEFPKEGPSILRIQQVVRGDSAAYFCASSPFEGQETQYFGPGTRLLVL.

The chain carries TRBV6-5 and TRBJ1-2; a weak D match, TRBD1 (5 bases). Germline CDR1 MNHEY, CDR2 SVGAGI. The CDR3 is 15 amino acids. The V gene lost 6 bases and the J gene lost 4 bases, with 18 bases spanning the gap. CDR3 region: CASRLAGAWGYGYTF. As DNA, the CDR3 is TGTGCCAGCAGACTAGCTGGGGCGTGGGGCTATGGCTACACCTTC.

The genes are TRBV7-3 and TRBJ2-1, with 10 bases fitting TRBD2. V trimming: 4 bases; J trimming: 0 bases; junction bases outside the gene matches: 18. Germline assignment: CDR1 SGHTA and CDR2 FQGTGA. The CDR3 runs to 21 residues. The CDR3 sequence: CASSSILGGSGGPSSYNEQFF. The CDR3 region has the DNA TGTGCCAGCAGCTCCATCCTAGGGGGTAGCGGGGGGCCTAGCTCCTACAATGAGCAGTTCTTC.

The V call is TRBV9, the J call TRBJ2-7; TRBD1 agrees at 9 bases. V lost 3 bases and J lost 7; bases outside the gene matches: 14. Looked up from germline, CDR1 is SGDLS and CDR2 is YYNGEE. The CDR3 runs to 16 residues. The CDR3 reads CASSAWDREMSGEQYF. CDR3 in DNA: TGTGCCAGCAGCGCCTGGGACAGGGAGATGTCTGGAGAGCAGTACTTC.

About this clone: Since a much larger clone is just one base distant, this may be a read error. Within the sample, other DNA sequences also encode this same CDR3. The chain recombines TRBV4-3 with TRBJ1-1; D not resolved. The germline V gene encodes CDR1 LGHNA and CDR2 YSLEER. CDR3 length equals 13 residues. V lost 0 bases, J lost 2 bases, and 4 bases lay in between. CDR3 sequence: CASSQDRNTEAFF. The DNA of the CDR3 is TGCGCCAGCAGCCAAGACAGAAACACTGAAGCTTTCTTT.